This T cell receptor (beta chain) is drawn from a study of T-cell reconstitution after alpha-beta-depleted transplantation in children. Molecular barcoding with unique molecular identifiers was used for the TCRbeta library. Using its own MiXCR run on the PCR reads, TCRdb lists one record per CDR3 protein. The sample yields some 550,000 distinct CDR3 sequences, 23% seen once. This CDR3 region has 15 residues. Germline CDR1 DFQATT, CDR2 SNEGSKA (reference sequence). V dropped 5 bases and J dropped 0; count of bases not matched to a gene: 5. The sample consisted of PBMCs, mostly from graft donor cells, taken 360 days after TCRalphabeta/CD19-depleted stem cell transplant. This rearrangement joins TRBV20-1 to TRBJ2-1, with 9 bases identical to TRBD2. This TCR was sampled from a boy under two years old who had a stem cell transplant for acute myeloid leukemia, so the T cells may come from the graft donor. CDR3 coding DNA: TGCAGTGCTGCCCAGACTAGCGGCTCCTACAATGAGCAGTTCTTC. Protein: CSAAQTSGSYNEQFF.